A single T cell receptor (beta chain) is shown here with its context. The CDR3 is made up of 13 amino acids. CDR1 and CDR2 (germline): LNHDA, SQIVND (reference sequence). V lost 8 bases and J 5 bases, leaving 15 bases between the germline ends. Patients had to be free of confetti depigmentation, indicating active vitiligo. This sample is part of a study of resident and recirculating memory T cells in vitiligo. Data came from immunoSEQ multiplex PCR; TCRdb stores just in-frame clones and leaves some out. This sample has 70,000 to 75,000 clones, with approximately 91% found just once. The TCR comes from a male donor with vitiligo. Sequencing was carried out using blood. This sequence joins TRBV19 and TRBJ2-5; the D gene is possibly TRBD2 (6 bases). CDR3 in DNA: TGTGCCAGTCGGGAGTTAGGTTGGGAGACCCAGTACTTC. This gives the protein CASRELGWETQYF.